The 25 T cell receptor beta chains in this list originate from one sample, sequenced in a study of identical twins (dated by TCRdb to the mid-2010s). The receptor library was made with 5' RACE. Instrument used: Illumina HiSeq 2000. TCRdb reworked the public reads: Q25 trimming with fastp, MiXCR clone assembly, productive beta chains retained. Every CDR3 protein is listed once, alongside the most common genes and DNA of its rows. This sample comprises a few hundred thousand distinct CDR3 sequences, 9.6% of them detected only once. Around 3.2% of the sample is taken by the ten largest. These data were likewise used in another study, on yellow fever vaccine responses in identical twins.

Sequencing was done on a sample of PBMCs. The receptors were gathered from a woman in her late teens or twenties in good health.

This clonotype has a handful of counts. V is TRBV7-9 and J is TRBJ2-1; TRBD2 might be the D (6 bases). Germline CDR1 reads SEHNR; CDR2 reads FQNEAQ (reference sequence). This CDR3 has 15 amino acids. The V end lost 5 bases, the J end lost 1 base, and 12 bases lay between the germline ends. The DNA of the CDR3 is TGTGCCAGCAGCAGAATAGCGGATTCCTACAATGAGCAGTTCTTC. Protein: CASSRIADSYNEQFF. Filled out from reference TRBV7-9 and TRBJ2-1, the complete variable domain reads DTGVSQNPRHKITKRGQNVTFRCDPISEHNRLYWYRQTLGQGPEFLTYFQNEAQLEKSRLLSDRFSAERPKGSFSTLEIQRTEQGDSAMYLCASSRIADSYNEQFFGPGTRLTVL.

The chain carries TRBV25-1 and TRBJ2-5; no reliable D call. Trimming removed 8 bases at V and 5 bases at J, with 15 bases between. The CDR3 contains 13 residues. In germline, CDR1 is MGHDK, CDR2 SYGVNS. The CDR3 loop is CASAEYSRETQYF. The CDR3 DNA reads TGTGCCAGCGCCGAGTACAGCCGGGAGACCCAGTACTTC.

The rearrangement joins TRBV6-4 to TRBJ2-7; 9 positions match TRBD1. Germline V gene lookup returns CDR1 MRHNA and CDR2 SNTAGT. Losses at the gene ends were 4 bases for V and 0 bases for J; bases not matched to a gene: 1. The CDR3 runs 14 residues. CDR3 coding DNA: TGTGCCAGCAGTGGGGACAGGGCCTCCTACGAGCAGTACTTC. Translated: CASSGDRASYEQYF.

This clonotype was detected ten times or more. The genes are TRBV28 and TRBJ1-5; D is uncertain. Between the trimmed V and J ends, which lost 4 bases and 4 bases, there was a span of 11 bases. The CDR3 totals 14 residues. CDR1 and CDR2 (germline): MDHEN, SYDVKM. The CDR3 spells CASSSGRENQPQHF. In nucleotides, the CDR3 is TGTGCCAGCAGTTCAGGACGGGAAAATCAGCCCCAGCATTTT.

This clonotype has just a few counts. The V and J genes are TRBV7-3 and TRBJ2-2; unclear D gene. V lost 5 bases and J lost 4, with 14 bases in between. CDR1 is SGHTA and CDR2 is FQGTGA in the germline V gene. This CDR3 has 15 residues. The CDR3 region is CASSLIPASTGELFF. CDR3 nucleotide sequence: TGTGCCAGCAGCCTCATTCCAGCCTCCACCGGGGAGCTGTTTTTT.

This clonotype has just a few counts. This sequence joins TRBV29-1 and TRBJ2-1; the match to TRBD1 covers 8 bases. Germline CDR1 is SQVTM and CDR2 is ANQGSEA. This CDR3 spans 14 amino acids. V dropped 7 bases and J dropped 4; count of bases not matched to a gene: 9. CDR3 DNA sequence: TGCAGCGCAGGGGGCGGGATGGGGTACAATGAGCAGTTCTTC. It translates to CSAGGGMGYNEQFF.

The V gene is TRBV7-8, the J gene TRBJ1-1; no clear D. CDR1 and CDR2 from the germline V gene are SGHVS and FQNEAQ. This CDR3 region has 15 residues. The V and J ends lost 5 bases and 5 bases respectively, with 18 bases between them. The CDR3 nucleotides read TGTGCCAGCAGCCTGACGGTGGGAGGAGAGACTGAAGCTTTCTTT. It specifies CASSLTVGGETEAFF.

This clonotype was detected a few times. The chain links TRBV12-3 or TRBV12-4 to TRBJ1-1; D gene unclear. The V gene lost 3 bases and the J gene lost 1 base, with 12 bases spanning the gap. The CDR3 totals 15 residues. CDR3 protein: CASSLASTSNTEAFF. The CDR3 DNA reads as TGTGCCAGCAGTTTGGCATCCACTTCGAACACTGAAGCTTTCTTT.

CDR3 bases: TGCAGTGCTAGAACGGACAGGGAGGCTTCACCCCTCCACTTT. Translating it yields CSARTDREASPLHF. This chain connects TRBV20-1 to TRBJ1-6; 8 bases align to TRBD1. V lost 2 bases to trimming and J lost 9 bases; unmatched junction nucleotides: 6. The length of the CDR3 is 14 residues. Germline V gives CDR1 DFQATT, CDR2 SNEGSKA (reference sequence).

This chain uses TRBV4-3 with TRBJ2-7, with 8 bases identical to TRBD1. V dropped 0 bases and J dropped 4; count of bases not matched to a gene: 5. CDR1 and CDR2 (germline): LGHNA, YSLEER. This CDR3 spans 15 amino acids. The CDR3 bases are TGCGCCAGCAGCCAAGACGGGACAGGAGTTTACGAGCAGTACTTC. As protein: CASSQDGTGVYEQYF.

The chain joins TRBV11-3 to TRBJ2-1, with 10 bases identical to TRBD1. Germline V gene data show CDR1 as SGHNT and CDR2 as YENEEA. Trimming took 5 bases from V and 3 from J; bases not matched to a gene: 4. The CDR3 length is 15 residues. CDR3 nucleotides: TGTGCCAGCAGCCGCCGGGACAGGGGCTACAATGAGCAGTTCTTC. Translated, it gives CASSRRDRGYNEQFF.

As concerns this clonotype: One base away lies a much larger clone, so this may be a sequencing read error. The genes are TRBV10-2 and TRBJ1-2; TRBD1 matches 8 bases. Losses at the gene ends were 3 bases for V and 6 bases for J; bases not matched to a gene: 6. In germline, CDR1 is WSHSY, CDR2 SAAADI. CDR3 length equals 14 residues. This CDR3 is CASSDPDRDNGYTF. Here the CDR3 DNA reads TGCGCCAGCAGTGACCCGGACAGGGACAATGGCTACACCTTC.

The chain carries TRBV20-1 and TRBJ2-3, with D perhaps TRBD2 (6 bases). Germline V CDR1 and CDR2: DFQATT, SNEGSKA (reference sequence). The CDR3 has 14 residues. Trimming removed 2 bases at V and 3 bases at J, with 12 bases between. The CDR3: CSARHPGRTDTQYF. DNA for the CDR3: TGCAGTGCTAGACACCCCGGGAGAACAGATACGCAGTATTTT.

This clonotype was observed a handful of times. The chain recombines TRBV30 with TRBJ1-5; D gene uncertain. This CDR3 contains 13 residues. CDR1 is GTSNPN, CDR2 SVGIG, per germline (reference sequence). V was cut by 3 bases and J by 0 bases, with 6 bases left in between. The CDR3 loop reads CAWRADSNQPQHF. The CDR3 bases are TGTGCCTGGAGGGCAGATAGCAATCAGCCCCAGCATTTT.

The chain carries TRBV20-1 and TRBJ1-2; TRBD1 might be the D (5 bases). The germline gives CDR1 DFQATT, CDR2 SNEGSKA (reference sequence). CDR3 length: 15 amino acids. Trimming took 4 bases from V and 4 from J, leaving 19 bases between them. The DNA for the CDR3 is TGCAGTGCTAAAAACTCCGGGACGGCGCCCTATGGCTACACCTTC. This sequence encodes CSAKNSGTAPYGYTF.

This clonotype turned up a few times. This chain joins TRBV7-2 and TRBJ2-5; 7 bases are shared with TRBD2. The CDR3 covers 14 residues. Trimming took 5 bases from V and 1 from J; bases not matched to a gene: 4. The germline V gene has CDR1 SGHTA and CDR2 FQGNSA. CDR3 protein: CASSRGSPQETQYF. The CDR3 DNA reads as TGTGCCAGCAGCCGCGGGAGTCCCCAAGAGACCCAGTACTTC. The whole variable domain, filled in from reference TRBV7-2 and TRBJ2-5, reads GAGVSQSPSNKVTEKGKDVELRCDPISGHTALYWYRQSLGQGLEFLIYFQGNSAPDKSGLPSDRFSAERTGGSVSTLTIQRTQQEDSAVYLCASSRGSPQETQYFGPGTRLLVL.

This clonotype was detected only a few times. The chain employs TRBV6-1 and TRBJ2-5; 10 nucleotides agree with TRBD2. The germline V gene encodes CDR1 MNHNS and CDR2 SASEGT. This CDR3 region has 14 residues. J gave up 4 bases and V 6 bases, and 5 bases lay outside the gene matches. The CDR3 spells CASSQRGGLETQYF. The CDR3 bases are TGTGCCAGCAGCCAGCGGGGGGGCCTAGAGACCCAGTACTTC.

Note on this clonotype: One junction end does not reproduce the germline sequence, and a read error may be involved. The chain carries TRBV6-1 and TRBJ2-1; 7 nucleotides match TRBD2. Germline loops: CDR1 MNHNS, CDR2 SASEGT. The CDR3 length is 15 residues. CDR3 coding DNA: TGTGCCAGCAGTCCAGCGGGAAGCTCCTACAATAAGCAGTTCTTC. Protein sequence: CASSPAGSSYNKQFF.

CDR3 sequence reads: CSVIDPDQATGELFF. In nucleotides, the CDR3 is TGCAGCGTCATAGACCCAGACCAAGCCACCGGGGAGCTGTTTTTT. This chain joins TRBV29-1 and TRBJ2-2; D is uncertain. Trimming pared 6 bases from V and 4 bases from J, leaving 18 bases between. Per germline, CDR1 SQVTM and CDR2 ANQGSEA. The CDR3 contains 15 residues.

This clonotype was counted a few times. The J gene is TRBJ2-5, the V gene TRBV28; 8 bases align to TRBD1. V was pared by 1 base and J by 0 bases, with 7 bases of the junction left unmatched. Germline V gene lookup returns CDR1 MDHEN and CDR2 SYDVKM. The length of the CDR3 is 17 residues. The CDR3 here is CASSLSLGQEYQETQYF. CDR3 bases: TGTGCCAGCAGTTTATCTCTGGGACAGGAATACCAAGAGACCCAGTACTTC.

This clonotype has more than one count but fewer than ten. V gene TRBV27 combines with J gene TRBJ1-4; D remains unclear. V was clipped by 2 bases and J by 12 bases, with 19 bases between them. CDR1 is MNHEY, CDR2 SMNVEV, per germline (reference sequence). The CDR3 is made up of 15 amino acids. This chain's CDR3 is CASSLLLGYPNELFF. The CDR3 nucleotides read TGTGCCAGCAGTTTACTACTCGGGTACCCAAACGAACTGTTTTTT.

Ten or more counts support this clonotype. The gene calls are TRBV28 and TRBJ2-7, with 12 bases fitting TRBD1. There are 16 residues in the CDR3. V trimming: 4 bases; J trimming: 6 bases; junction bases outside the gene matches: 10. The germline V gene encodes CDR1 MDHEN and CDR2 SYDVKM. The CDR3 DNA is TGTGCCAGCAGTTCCGGGACAGGGGGCGAACTAGGCGAGCAGTACTTC. Protein: CASSSGTGGELGEQYF.

This clonotype was observed many times. The gene calls are TRBV7-9 and TRBJ2-7, with TRBD1 matching 7 bases. Losses at the gene ends were 0 bases for V and 9 bases for J; bases not matched to a gene: 11. From germline, CDR1 is SEHNR and CDR2 FQNEAQ (reference sequence). CDR3 length: 15 amino acids. The CDR3 coding sequence is TGTGCCAGCAGCTTAGCTCAAACAGGGGTCTGGGGGCAGTACTTC. This gives the protein CASSLAQTGVWGQYF.

In this sample, this clonotype turned up many times. CDR3 loop: CAISELRGAISNEQFF. The CDR3 DNA follows: TGTGCCATCAGTGAGCTGAGGGGGGCAATTAGCAATGAGCAGTTCTTC. This chain connects TRBV10-3 to TRBJ2-1, with D perhaps assigned TRBD1 or TRBD2 (6 bases each). The CDR3 length is 16 residues. Per germline, CDR1 ENHRY and CDR2 SYGVKD. Trimming cost V 2 bases and J 6 bases, with 17 bases left between them.

The gene calls are TRBV29-1 and TRBJ1-2; D is uncertain. This CDR3 is 11 amino acids long. Deletions cut 4 bases from V and 6 bases from J, with 9 bases between. The V gene's germline CDR1 is SQVTM and CDR2 ANQGSEA. In nucleotides, the CDR3 is TGCAGCGTTGGAGGGAGTAATGGCTACACCTTC. This codes for CSVGGSNGYTF. Drawing the rest from reference TRBV29-1 and TRBJ1-2, the complete variable domain is SAVISQKPSRDICQRGTSLTIQCQVDSQVTMMFWYRQQPGQSLTLIATANQGSEATYESGFVIDKFPISRPNLTFSTLTVSNMSPEDSSIYLCSVGGSNGYTFGSGTRLTVV.